The next 16 T cell receptor beta chains were all read from a single sample in a study of response to subunit inactivated influenza vaccine. TCRdb called the RT-PCR reads again in MiXCR, with one record for every CDR3 protein. The sample carries around 790,000 distinct CDR3 sequences, approximately 22% recorded once. The specimen was PBMCs from blood, collected roughly 5 days after vaccination. The source of these receptors is a man in his fifties or sixties who received an inactivated influenza vaccine.

The CDR3 here is CASSQGLVQGAYEQYF. In DNA, the CDR3 is TGTGCCAGCAGCCAAGGACTTGTACAGGGAGCCTACGAGCAGTACTTC. The V gene is TRBV3-1, the J gene TRBJ2-7, with D maybe TRBD1 (6 bases). Deletions cut 1 base from V and 2 bases from J, with 15 bases between. The CDR3 runs to 16 residues. Looked up from germline, CDR1 is LGHDT and CDR2 is YNNKEL (reference sequence).

A few counts support this clonotype. The gene calls are TRBV4-1 and TRBJ2-1; D gene unclear. The CDR3 sequence is 15 residues long. The V and J ends lost 1 base and 3 bases respectively, with 10 bases between them. The germline V gene has CDR1 MGHRA and CDR2 YSYEKL. The CDR3 sequence: CASSQVEAGYNEQFF. Here the CDR3 DNA reads TGCGCCAGCAGCCAAGTGGAAGCAGGCTACAATGAGCAGTTCTTC.

This clonotype was found a few times. The chain has TRBV4-3 and TRBJ1-1; D may be TRBD1 (5 bases). CDR3 length: 14 residues. Germline V gene data show CDR1 as LGHNA and CDR2 as YSLEER. The V gene lost 1 base and the J gene lost 7 bases, with 13 bases spanning the gap. CDR3 amino acids: CASSQATETNEAFF. The CDR3 DNA is TGCGCCAGCAGCCAAGCGACAGAAACCAATGAAGCTTTCTTT.

Notes on this clonotype: One end of the junction is discordant with germline, which a read error may explain. The chain carries TRBV6-5 and TRBJ2-3; no firm D call. This CDR3 is 13 amino acids long. Germline V CDR1 and CDR2: MNHEY, SVGAGI. For the CDR3, the DNA is TGTGCCGGCAGTTACCCAGACCTTCATACGCAGTATTTT. It yields the protein CAGSYPDLHTQYF.

The chain carries TRBV4-2 and TRBJ2-5, with D possibly matching TRBD2 (6 bases). The V gene lost 0 bases and the J gene lost 3 bases, with 8 bases spanning the gap. Germline V gene sequence: CDR1 LGHNA, CDR2 YNFKEQ. The CDR3 has 14 amino acids. CDR3 amino acids: CASSQEGGEETQYF. DNA of the CDR3: TGTGCCAGCAGCCAAGAAGGCGGGGAAGAGACCCAGTACTTC.

The chain has TRBV20-1 and TRBJ2-5; D may be TRBD2 (5 bases). The V gene's germline CDR1 is DFQATT and CDR2 SNEGSKA (reference sequence). This CDR3 comprises 13 residues. V lost 8 bases and J 5 bases, leaving 18 bases between the germline ends. This CDR3 is CSPRGNRGETQYF. DNA for the CDR3: TGCAGTCCAAGAGGGAACAGAGGGGAGACCCAGTACTTC.

V and J are TRBV29-1 and TRBJ2-3, with 9 bases that match TRBD2. Germline lookup yields CDR1 SQVTM and CDR2 ANQGSEA. This CDR3 has 14 amino acids. V lost 6 bases to trimming and J lost 0 bases; unmatched junction nucleotides: 4. The CDR3 is CSVETSGSTDTQYF. In DNA form, the CDR3 reads TGCAGCGTAGAGACTAGCGGAAGCACAGATACGCAGTATTTT.

This clonotype was seen a few times. V is TRBV7-6 and J is TRBJ2-1, with TRBD1 matching 7 bases. The V and J ends lost 6 bases and 0 bases, in that order; junction bases with no gene match: 5. The CDR3 spans 15 residues. Germline V lookup: CDR1 SGHVS, CDR2 FNYEAQ. Here the CDR3 DNA reads TGTGCCAGCAGGGACCGGGACAGCTCCTACAATGAGCAGTTCTTC. Its protein is CASRDRDSSYNEQFF.

This clonotype was seen more than once but under ten times. The chain links TRBV12-3 or TRBV12-4 to TRBJ1-1; a possible D gene is TRBD1 (6 bases). Trimming cost V 5 bases and J 6 bases, with 13 bases left between them. The CDR3 spans 13 residues. The CDR3 is CASSPRGTAEAFF. DNA for the CDR3: TGTGCCAGCAGTCCTAGGGGGACGGCTGAAGCTTTCTTT.

This chain connects TRBV7-2 to TRBJ2-1; D gene unclear. The CDR3 contains 15 residues. Trimming took 0 bases from V and 8 from J, leaving 14 bases between them. The germline gives CDR1 SGHTA, CDR2 FQGNSA. The CDR3 bases are TGTGCCAGCAGCTTAGCGCAAATGACGTTGGATGAGCAGTTCTTC. It codes for CASSLAQMTLDEQFF.

This clonotype was detected a few times. The J gene is TRBJ1-6, the V gene TRBV20-1, with a tentative D call TRBD1 (6 bases). Germline loops: CDR1 DFQATT, CDR2 SNEGSKA (reference sequence). This CDR3 has 14 amino acids. Trimming removed 6 bases from V and 7 bases from J, with 16 bases in between. The DNA of the CDR3 is TGCAGTGCCCAGTCTGCGGGACACAATTCACCCCTCCACTTT. It is translated as CSAQSAGHNSPLHF.

The chain has TRBV7-3 and TRBJ2-2, with TRBD1 as a possible D gene (6 bases). CDR1 and CDR2 from the germline V gene are SGHTA and FQGTGA. The CDR3 totals 16 residues. V was shortened by 2 bases and J by 1 base, with 11 bases between the two germline ends. The CDR3 here is CASSLFGTRNTGELFF. CDR3 in DNA: TGTGCCAGCAGCTTATTCGGGACAAGGAACACCGGGGAGCTGTTTTTT.

The chain carries TRBV10-3 and TRBJ2-5; TRBD2 agrees at 14 bases. This CDR3 contains 16 residues. CDR1 and CDR2 (germline): ENHRY, SYGVKD. V was pared by 3 bases and J by 5 bases, with 5 bases of the junction left unmatched. For the CDR3, the DNA is TGTGCCATCAGTGATGGACTAGCGGGGGGTCCTGAGACCCAGTACTTC. Translation: CAISDGLAGGPETQYF.

The chain uses TRBV20-1 and TRBJ2-7; D call uncertain. The length of the CDR3 is 13 residues. V was shortened by 4 bases and J by 0 bases, with 10 bases between the two germline ends. Germline loops: CDR1 DFQATT, CDR2 SNEGSKA (reference sequence). CDR3 sequence (DNA): TGCAGTGCTAACTACGGGCTCTCCTACGAGCAGTACTTC. This translates into CSANYGLSYEQYF.

This chain joins TRBV24-1 and TRBJ2-3; D perhaps matches TRBD2 (6 bases). Looked up from germline, CDR1 is KGHDR and CDR2 is SFDVKD. Trimming removed 4 bases at V and 4 bases at J, with 17 bases between. This CDR3 comprises 16 residues. The CDR3 loop is CATSEGLLGGADTQYF. Here the CDR3 DNA reads TGTGCCACCAGTGAAGGACTACTCGGGGGTGCAGATACGCAGTATTTT.

This clonotype has just a few counts. The chain uses TRBV6-5 and TRBJ2-7, with D perhaps TRBD2 (6 bases). The V gene lost 0 bases and the J gene lost 3 bases, with 9 bases spanning the gap. The CDR3 totals 14 residues. Germline assignment: CDR1 MNHEY and CDR2 SVGAGI. CDR3 protein: CASSYSGGFYEQYF. CDR3 DNA: TGTGCCAGCAGTTACTCGGGGGGATTCTACGAGCAGTACTTC.